This T cell receptor beta chain is drawn from a study of cytomegalovirus exposure and HLA in healthy donors. Study-level findings and limits: The dataset shows that most TCR sequences were rare, while some public TCRs occurred in many donors.

PCR involved 60 Vbeta and 13 Jbeta primers. Method: immunoSEQ multiplex PCR; TCRdb's copy keeps in-frame clones and lacks some. Among some 150,000 clones listed, less than 85% were seen once. The CDR3 has 15 residues. CDR1 and CDR2 (germline): WSHSY, SAAADI. The V segment lost 6 bases and the J segment 1 base; nucleotides outside the gene matches: 8. This clone has a handful of counts. Its antigen remains unidentified. Sequenced input: PBMCs. The rearrangement links TRBV10-2 to TRBJ1-1; 7 bases agree with TRBD1. This TCR came from a man aged 35-49 years in good health and CMV-seronegative. In DNA form, the CDR3 reads TGCGCCAGCAGAGTCGGACAGGCGGCGAACACTGAAGCTTTCTTT. The encoded protein is CASRVGQAANTEAFF.